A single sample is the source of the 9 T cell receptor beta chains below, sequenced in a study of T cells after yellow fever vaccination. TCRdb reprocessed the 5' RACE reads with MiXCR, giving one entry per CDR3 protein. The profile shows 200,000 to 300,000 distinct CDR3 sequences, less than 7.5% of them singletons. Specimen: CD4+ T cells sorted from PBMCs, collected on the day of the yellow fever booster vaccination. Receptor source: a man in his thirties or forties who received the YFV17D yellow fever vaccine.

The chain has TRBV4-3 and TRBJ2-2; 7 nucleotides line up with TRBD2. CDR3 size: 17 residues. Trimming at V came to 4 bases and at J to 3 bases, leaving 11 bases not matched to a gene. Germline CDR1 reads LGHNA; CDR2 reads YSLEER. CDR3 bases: TGCGCCAGCAGCCTCTCAGCGGGAAGTAGGGACACCGGGGAGCTGTTTTTT. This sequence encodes CASSLSAGSRDTGELFF.

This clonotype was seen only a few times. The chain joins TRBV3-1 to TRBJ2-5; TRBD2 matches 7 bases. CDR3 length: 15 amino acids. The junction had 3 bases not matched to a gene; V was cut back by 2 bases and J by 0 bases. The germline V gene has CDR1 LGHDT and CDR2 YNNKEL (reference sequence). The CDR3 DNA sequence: TGTGCCAGCAGCCAACCTAGCGGATACCAAGAGACCCAGTACTTC. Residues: CASSQPSGYQETQYF.

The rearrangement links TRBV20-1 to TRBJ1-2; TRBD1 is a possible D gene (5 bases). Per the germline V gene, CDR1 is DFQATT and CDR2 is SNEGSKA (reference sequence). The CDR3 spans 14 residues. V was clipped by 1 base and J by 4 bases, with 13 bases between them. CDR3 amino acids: CSARGGVSPYGYTF. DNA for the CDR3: TGCAGTGCTAGAGGGGGGGTGAGCCCCTATGGCTACACCTTC.

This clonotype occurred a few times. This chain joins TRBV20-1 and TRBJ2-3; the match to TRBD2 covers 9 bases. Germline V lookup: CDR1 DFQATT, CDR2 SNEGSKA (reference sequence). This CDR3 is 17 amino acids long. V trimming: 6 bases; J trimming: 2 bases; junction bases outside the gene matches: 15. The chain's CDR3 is CSAPPGGRASYTDTQYF. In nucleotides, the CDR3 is TGCAGTGCCCCCCCGGGCGGGAGGGCTAGTTACACAGATACGCAGTATTTT.

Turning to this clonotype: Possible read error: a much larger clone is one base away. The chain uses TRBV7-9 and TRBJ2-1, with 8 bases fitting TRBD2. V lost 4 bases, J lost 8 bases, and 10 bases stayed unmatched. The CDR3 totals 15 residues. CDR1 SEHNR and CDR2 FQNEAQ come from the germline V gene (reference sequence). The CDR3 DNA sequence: TGTGCCAGCAGCTCGGGGACTAGAAGGGCCGATGAGCAGTTCTTC. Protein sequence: CASSSGTRRADEQFF.

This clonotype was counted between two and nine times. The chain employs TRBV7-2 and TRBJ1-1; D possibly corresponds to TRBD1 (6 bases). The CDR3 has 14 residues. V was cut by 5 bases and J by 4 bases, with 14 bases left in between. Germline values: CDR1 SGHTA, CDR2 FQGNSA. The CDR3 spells CASSQRGGPTEAFF. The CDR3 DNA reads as TGTGCCAGCAGCCAGAGGGGGGGGCCCACTGAAGCTTTCTTT.

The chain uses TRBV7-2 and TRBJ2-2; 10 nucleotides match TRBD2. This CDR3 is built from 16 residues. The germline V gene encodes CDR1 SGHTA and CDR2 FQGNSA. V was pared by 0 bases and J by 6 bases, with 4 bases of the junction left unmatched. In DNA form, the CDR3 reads TGTGCCAGCAGCTTAGCCCTAGCGGGAGTAGCCGGGGAGCTGTTTTTT. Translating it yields CASSLALAGVAGELFF.

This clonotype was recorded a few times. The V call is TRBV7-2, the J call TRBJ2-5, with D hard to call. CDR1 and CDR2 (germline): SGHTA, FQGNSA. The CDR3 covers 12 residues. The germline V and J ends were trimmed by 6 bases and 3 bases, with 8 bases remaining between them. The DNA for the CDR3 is TGTGCCAGCAGGGGCGGAGAAGAGACCCAGTACTTC. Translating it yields CASRGGEETQYF.

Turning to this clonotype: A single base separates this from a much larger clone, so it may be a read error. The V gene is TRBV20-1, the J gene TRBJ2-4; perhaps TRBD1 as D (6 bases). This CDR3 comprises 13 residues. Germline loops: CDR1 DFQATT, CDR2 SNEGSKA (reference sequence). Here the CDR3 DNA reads TGCTGTGCTAATCCCGACAGGAGCCACATTCAGTACTTC. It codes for CCANPDRSHIQYF.